A selection of T cell receptor beta chains follows, all from one sample in a study of human T cells and chemical hapten exposure. TCRdb analysed the RACE reads with MiXCR anew, one entry per CDR3 protein. The profile covers more than 250,000 distinct CDR3 sequences, with around 7.7% appearing a single time and approximately 1.2% taken by the ten largest. This specimen consisted of whole blood, obtained in connection with sensitization to the hapten diphenylcyclopropenone (DPC). Receptors were obtained from a man between 18 and 29 years old with alopecia areata. Some clones in this sample may be carry-over from other donors' samples. The CDR3 runs from the conserved cysteine through the conserved F or W.

j_call | v_call | cdr3_length | cdr3_aa
TRBJ1-2 | TRBV12-3/TRBV12-4 | 14 | CASSTPGQGFGYTF
TRBJ2-2 | TRBV10-3 | 13 | CAISGRAAGELFF
TRBJ1-3 | TRBV7-9 | 17 | CASSATSGGLSGNTIYF
TRBJ2-1 | TRBV4-1 | 14 | CASRTGRSLNEQFF
TRBJ2-1 | TRBV7-9 | 10 | CASSAGEQFF
TRBJ1-5 | TRBV12-3/TRBV12-4 | 17 | CASSSGTGRASNQPQHF
TRBJ2-3 | TRBV29-1 | 15 | CSALLGQVSTDTQYF
TRBJ2-1 | TRBV7-2 | 17 | CASSRRGRTGISNEQFF
TRBJ2-2 | TRBV6-5 | 15 | CASRLVGASTGELFF
TRBJ2-7 | TRBV7-9 | 16 | CASSPKSRTASYEQYF
TRBJ2-3 | TRBV4-3 | 15 | CASSQDEQVTDTQYF
TRBJ2-6 | TRBV4-3 | 18 | CASSQPQTGYSGANVLTF
TRBJ1-3 | TRBV6-1 | 13 | CASRENSGNTIYF
TRBJ2-3 | TRBV20-1 | 14 | CSAPTSGVSDTQYF
TRBJ2-1 | TRBV10-3 | 12 | CAISGGSNEQFF
TRBJ2-4 | TRBV7-2 | 16 | CASSLSGARAKNIQYF
TRBJ2-2 | TRBV6-5 | 16 | CASRQGQGANTGELFF
TRBJ1-4 | TRBV12-3/TRBV12-4 | 15 | CASRRTGGTNEKLFF
TRBJ1-5 | TRBV6-5 | 14 | CASSLDRNYQPQHF
TRBJ2-7 | TRBV27 | 16 | CASSFYPMTSNSEQYF
TRBJ1-1 | TRBV6-6 | 13 | CASSGQGNTEAFF
TRBJ2-5 | TRBV7-6 | 13 | CASSWRGAETQYF
TRBJ2-7 | TRBV20-1 | 13 | CSARGNLGGEQYF
TRBJ2-1 | TRBV29-1 | 14 | CSVAPKLVINEQFF
TRBJ1-2 | TRBV19 | 17 | CASSSLPGQAINYGYTF
TRBJ1-5 | TRBV4-1 | 18 | CASSQVYSGQGVFQPQHF
TRBJ1-5 | TRBV6-6 | 17 | CASSIGDRGYSNQPQHF
TRBJ1-4 | TRBV12-3/TRBV12-4 | 12 | CASSLVGQLASF
TRBJ1-4 | TRBV7-9 | 13 | CASRGQGEEKLFF
TRBJ2-5 | TRBV6-2/TRBV6-3 | 13 | CASSTGLAETQYF
TRBJ1-4 | TRBV6-2/TRBV6-3 | 15 | CASSDTGTGGEKLFF
TRBJ2-7 | TRBV7-9 | 13 | CASSDSFRTAAYF
TRBJ1-6 | TRBV5-1 | 16 | CASSLTPTGTQPTLHF
TRBJ1-6 | TRBV5-1 | 14 | CASRRTGEGSPLHF
TRBJ2-3 | TRBV6-5 | 14 | CASSYSNGRDTQYF
TRBJ2-5 | TRBV6-5 | 14 | CASRLDTGSGTQYF
TRBJ1-2 | TRBV5-5 | 14 | CASSHGAAVYGYTF